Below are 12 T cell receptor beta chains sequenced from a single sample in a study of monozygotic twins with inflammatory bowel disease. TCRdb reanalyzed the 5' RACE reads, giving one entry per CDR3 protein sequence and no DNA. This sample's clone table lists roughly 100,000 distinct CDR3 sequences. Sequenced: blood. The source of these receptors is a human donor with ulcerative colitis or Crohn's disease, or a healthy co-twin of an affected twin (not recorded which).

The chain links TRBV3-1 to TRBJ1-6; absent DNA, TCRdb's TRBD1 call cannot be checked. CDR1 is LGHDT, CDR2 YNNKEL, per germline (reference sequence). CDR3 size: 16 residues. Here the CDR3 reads CASSQQGQTYNSPLHF.

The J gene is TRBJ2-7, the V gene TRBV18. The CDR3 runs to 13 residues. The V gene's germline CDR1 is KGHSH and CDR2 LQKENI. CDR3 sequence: CASSPQGGFEQYF. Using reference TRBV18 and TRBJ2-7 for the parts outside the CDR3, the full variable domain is NAGVMQNPRHLVRRRGQEARLRCSPMKGHSHVYWYRQLPEEGLKFMVYLQKENIIDESGMPKERFSAEFPKEGPSILRIQQVVRGDSAAYFCASSPQGGFEQYFGPGTRLTVT.

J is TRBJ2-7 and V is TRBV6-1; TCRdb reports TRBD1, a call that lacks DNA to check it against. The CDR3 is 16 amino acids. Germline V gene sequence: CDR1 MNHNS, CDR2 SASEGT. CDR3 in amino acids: CASSLQGGASSYEQYF.

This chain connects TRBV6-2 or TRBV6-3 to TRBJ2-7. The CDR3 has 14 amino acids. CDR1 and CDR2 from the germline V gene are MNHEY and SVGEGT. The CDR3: CASSYSSSPYEQYF.

CDR3 loop: CSASPRTENQPQHF. V and J are TRBV20-1 and TRBJ1-5; TCRdb's D call of TRBD1 is untestable without DNA. CDR3 length equals 14 residues. Germline V lookup: CDR1 DFQATT, CDR2 SNEGSKA (reference sequence).

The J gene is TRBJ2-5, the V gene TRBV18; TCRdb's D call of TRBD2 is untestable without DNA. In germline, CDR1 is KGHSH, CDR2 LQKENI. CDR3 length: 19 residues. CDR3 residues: CASSPLGIGSRRGQETQYF.

CDR3 amino acids: CASSKGQGAYEQYF. The chain has TRBV7-2 and TRBJ2-7; TCRdb proposes TRBD1, but this gene call is untestable without DNA. Germline V gene lookup returns CDR1 SGHTA and CDR2 FQGNSA. The CDR3 extends over 14 amino acids. Based on the CDR3 plus reference TRBV7-2 and TRBJ2-7, the full variable domain is GAGVSQSPSNKVTEKGKDVELRCDPISGHTALYWYRQSLGQGLEFLIYFQGNSAPDKSGLPSDRFSAERTGGSVSTLTIQRTQQEDSAVYLCASSKGQGAYEQYFGPGTRLTVT.

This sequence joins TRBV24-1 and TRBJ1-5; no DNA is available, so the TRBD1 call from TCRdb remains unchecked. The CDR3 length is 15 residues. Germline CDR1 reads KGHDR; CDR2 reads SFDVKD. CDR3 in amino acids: CATSEGTASNQPQHF.

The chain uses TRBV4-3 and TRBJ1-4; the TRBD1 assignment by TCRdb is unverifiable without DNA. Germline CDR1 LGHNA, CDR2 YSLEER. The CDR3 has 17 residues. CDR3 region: CASSQELSSTGNEKLFF.

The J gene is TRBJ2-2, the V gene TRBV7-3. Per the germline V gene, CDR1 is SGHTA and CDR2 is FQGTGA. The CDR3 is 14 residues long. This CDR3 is CASSLEWKTGELFF.

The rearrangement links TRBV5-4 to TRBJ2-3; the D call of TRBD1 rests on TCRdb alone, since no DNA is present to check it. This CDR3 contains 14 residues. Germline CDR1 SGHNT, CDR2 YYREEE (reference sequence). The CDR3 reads CASSTQQGTDTQYF.

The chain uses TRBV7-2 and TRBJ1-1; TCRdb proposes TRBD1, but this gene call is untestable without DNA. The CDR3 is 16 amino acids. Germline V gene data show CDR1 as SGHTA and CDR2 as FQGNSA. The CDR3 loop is CASSLGGTGGFTEAFF.